This T cell receptor (beta chain) was documented in a study of T cell responses to AZD1222 COVID-19 vaccine. Sequencing used immunoSEQ multiplex PCR; TCRdb keeps in-frame clones, though not all of them. This sample carries tens of thousands of clones, over 60% of them seen once, and the ten largest clones take approximately 47%. This CDR3 contains 11 residues. The V end was cut by 5 bases, the J end by 10 bases, with 9 bases between. Here the sequenced sample was peripheral blood, taken 28 days after the second AZD1222 dose. This chain connects TRBV12-3 or TRBV12-4 to TRBJ2-1; no definite D call. The sequence was obtained from an adult who received the AZD1222 COVID-19 vaccine. Here the CDR3 DNA reads TGTGCCAGCAGTCCCCGACGGGAGCAGTTCTTC. Protein: CASSPRREQFF.